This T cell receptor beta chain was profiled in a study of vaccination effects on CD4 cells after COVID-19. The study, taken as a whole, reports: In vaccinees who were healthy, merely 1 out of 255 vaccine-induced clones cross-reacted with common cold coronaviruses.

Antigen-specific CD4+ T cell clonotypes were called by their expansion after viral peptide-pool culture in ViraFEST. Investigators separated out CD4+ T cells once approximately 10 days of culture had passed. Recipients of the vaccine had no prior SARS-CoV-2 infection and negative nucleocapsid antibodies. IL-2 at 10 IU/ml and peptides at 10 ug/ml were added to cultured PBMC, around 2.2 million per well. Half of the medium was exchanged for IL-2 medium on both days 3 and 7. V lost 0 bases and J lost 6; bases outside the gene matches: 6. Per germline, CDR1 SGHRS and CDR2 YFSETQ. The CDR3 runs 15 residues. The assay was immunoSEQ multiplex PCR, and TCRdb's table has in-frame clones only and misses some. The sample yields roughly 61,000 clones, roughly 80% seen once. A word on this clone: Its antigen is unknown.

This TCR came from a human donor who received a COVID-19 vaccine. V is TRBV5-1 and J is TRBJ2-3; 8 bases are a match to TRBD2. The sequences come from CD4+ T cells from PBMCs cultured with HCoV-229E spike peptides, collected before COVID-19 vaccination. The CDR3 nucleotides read TGCGCCAGCAGCTTGGCGGGGGGGCCTATCGATACGCAGTATTTT. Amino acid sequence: CASSLAGGPIDTQYF.